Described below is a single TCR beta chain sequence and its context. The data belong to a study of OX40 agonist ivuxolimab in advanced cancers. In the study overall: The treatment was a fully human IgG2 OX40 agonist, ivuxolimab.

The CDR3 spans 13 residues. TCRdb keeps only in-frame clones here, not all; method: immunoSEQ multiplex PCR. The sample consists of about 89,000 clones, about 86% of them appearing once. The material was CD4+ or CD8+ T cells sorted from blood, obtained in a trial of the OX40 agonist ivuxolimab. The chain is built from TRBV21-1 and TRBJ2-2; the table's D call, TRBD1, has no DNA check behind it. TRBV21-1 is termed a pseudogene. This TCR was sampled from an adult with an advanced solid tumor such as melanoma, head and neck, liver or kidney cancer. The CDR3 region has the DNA TGTGCCAGCAGCAAAGTCACAGGCGGGGAGCTGTTTTTT. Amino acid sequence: CASSKVTGGELFF.